This T cell receptor beta chain originates from a study of control samples from healthy donors and cancer patients. The CDR3 is 15 amino acids. Deletions cut 4 bases from V and 0 bases from J, with 12 bases between. CDR1 KGHSH and CDR2 LQKENI come from the germline V gene. Some clones are missing from TCRdb's copy, which holds only in-frame ones; the method was immunoSEQ multiplex PCR. Of 70,000 to 85,000 clones in the sample, around 84% were seen once. Specimen: PBMCs. The gene calls are TRBV18 and TRBJ1-1, with D possibly TRBD1 on 6 matching bases. The source is a man aged 55-75 years with head and neck cancer. The CDR3 loop is CASSHDQGLNTEAFF. CDR3 DNA sequence: TGTGCCAGCTCACACGATCAGGGGCTGAACACTGAAGCTTTCTTT.